One sample yielded the 26 T cell receptor beta chains listed below, sequenced in a study of blood T cells in healthy people across ages (dated by TCRdb to between 2014 and 2017). Library preparation employed 5' RACE. TCRdb lists the instrument as Illumina HiSeq 2500. The second PCR ran for about 7 to 11 cycles and used a J-beta primer mix along with a sample-barcoded 5' primer. The public reads were reanalyzed by TCRdb: fastp trimming at Q25, MiXCR alignment, in-frame beta chains only. Each entry merges the rows of one CDR3 protein and shows their most common DNA and genes. Recorded for this sample are about 1.5 million distinct CDR3 sequences; approximately 38% of them occurred a single time. The ten largest account for around 8% of the sample. Sequencing was performed on blood. These TCRs come from a woman aged 18-29 years in good health.

This clonotype was recorded a few times. The rearrangement links TRBV4-1 to TRBJ2-5; TRBD1 matches at 7 bases. There are 16 residues in the CDR3. The V gene's germline CDR1 is MGHRA and CDR2 YSYEKL. Losses at the gene ends were 3 bases for V and 3 bases for J; bases not matched to a gene: 10. CDR3 in amino acids: CASSQNVYRGEETQYF. Written as DNA, the CDR3 is TGCGCCAGCAGCCAGAACGTTTACAGGGGTGAAGAGACCCAGTACTTC.

This clonotype was picked up a small number of times. The chain has TRBV15 and TRBJ2-5, with D unclear. This CDR3 is built from 12 residues. The ends were cut back, 1 base at V and 5 bases at J, with 5 bases in the middle. CDR1 is LNHNV and CDR2 is YYDKDF in the germline V gene (reference sequence). The CDR3 protein is CATSRGVETQYF. The CDR3 bases are TGTGCCACCAGCAGAGGAGTGGAGACCCAGTACTTC.

The gene calls are TRBV6-5 and TRBJ1-5; D is uncertain. Per germline, CDR1 MNHEY and CDR2 SVGAGI. V was cut by 6 bases and J by 2 bases, with 20 bases left in between. There are 17 residues in the CDR3. This CDR3 is CASSDSRSPRGNQPQHF. For the CDR3, the DNA is TGTGCCAGCAGCGACTCACGATCCCCTCGGGGCAATCAGCCCCAGCATTTT.

This chain joins TRBV20-1 and TRBJ2-5, with a weak D call TRBD2 (6 bases). V lost 3 bases to trimming and J lost 5 bases, with 16 bases between them. Per germline, CDR1 DFQATT and CDR2 SNEGSKA (reference sequence). CDR3 length: 14 residues. CDR3 nucleotide sequence: TGCAGTGCTAGCTTGACTAGTTCGCTGGAGACCCAGTACTTC. Translating it yields CSASLTSSLETQYF.

This clonotype was seen a handful of times. The rearrangement uses TRBV10-3 and TRBJ2-1; possibly TRBD2 for D (6 bases). V lost 5 bases to trimming and J lost 5 bases, with 13 bases between them. Germline CDR1 ENHRY, CDR2 SYGVKD. The CDR3 loop spans 14 amino acids. The CDR3 here is CAISLNGGNNEQFF. The CDR3 DNA is TGTGCCATCAGTTTGAACGGAGGGAACAATGAGCAGTTCTTC.

The gene calls are TRBV21-1 and TRBJ1-1; the D segment call TRBD1 is taken from the table without a DNA check. TRBV21-1 is marked as a pseudogene. This CDR3 has 15 amino acids. CDR3 coding DNA: TGTGCCAGCAGCAACAGTCGGACAGGGCCCACTGAAGCTTTCTTT. Translating it yields CASSNSRTGPTEAFF.

In this sample, this clonotype turned up once. The chain joins TRBV7-2 to TRBJ1-2, with TRBD1 as a possible D gene (6 bases). Germline-derived CDR1 and CDR2 are SGHTA and FQGNSA. Trimming removed 5 bases from V and 0 bases from J, with 19 bases in between. This CDR3 spans 17 amino acids. The chain's CDR3 is CASSPRGGTQTNYGYTF. Written as DNA, the CDR3 is TGTGCCAGCAGCCCGAGGGGGGGGACACAGACTAACTATGGCTACACCTTC.

In the case of this clonotype: Mismatch with germline at one junction end may stem from a read error. J is TRBJ2-3 and V is TRBV2; no clear D gene. CDR3 length equals 14 residues. Germline V gene data show CDR1 as SNHLY and CDR2 as FYNNEI. DNA for the CDR3: TGTGCCAGCGGTGAAGACTCCCGCACAGATACGCAGTATTTT. Translation: CASGEDSRTDTQYF. The full variable domain, in which reference TRBV2 and TRBJ2-3 provide the parts outside the CDR3, is EPEVTQTPSHQVTQMGQEVILRCVPISNHLYFYWYRQILGQKVEFLVSFYNNEISEKSEIFDDQFSVERPDGSNFTLKIRSTKLEDSAMYFCASGEDSRTDTQYFGPGTRLTVL.

There are a few counts of this clonotype. This chain connects TRBV21-1 to TRBJ2-7. TRBV21-1 is termed a pseudogene. The CDR3 extends over 14 amino acids. CDR3 residues: CASSYAVGTYEQYF. The DNA for the CDR3 is TGTGCCAGCAGCTACGCCGTGGGAACCTACGAGCAGTACTTC.

CDR3: CASTIDGGGAGAFF. DNA of the CDR3: TGTGCCAGCACCATCGACGGGGGGGGCGCCGGAGCTTTCTTT. This sequence joins TRBV2 and TRBJ1-1; a weak D match, TRBD1 (6 bases). The V end lost 7 bases, the J end lost 10 bases, and 22 bases lay between the germline ends. The germline V gene has CDR1 SNHLY and CDR2 FYNNEI. The CDR3 spans 14 residues.

The rearrangement links TRBV6-6 to TRBJ2-5; D is perhaps TRBD2 (8 bases). Per the germline V gene, CDR1 is MNHNY and CDR2 is SVGAGI (reference sequence). Trimming took off 8 bases at V and 4 bases at J, with 14 bases between the two ends. CDR3 size: 13 residues. The CDR3 DNA follows: TGTGCCAGCTCGGGAGGGGGCCCAGAGACCCAGTACTTC. Amino acid sequence: CASSGGGPETQYF.

The chain carries TRBV11-2 and TRBJ1-2, with 9 positions matching TRBD1. Germline CDR1 reads SGHAT; CDR2 reads FQNNGV. Germline trimming cut 3 bases from V and 8 bases from J; bases unmatched to any gene: 10. The CDR3 contains 15 residues. The CDR3 nucleotides are TGTGCCAGCAGCTTTTTCGGAACACAGGGGGCCGGCTACACCTTC. Translation gives CASSFFGTQGAGYTF.

This clonotype occurred a few times. The J gene is TRBJ2-6, the V gene TRBV5-1; D remains unclear. Trimming took 0 bases from V and 0 from J, leaving 10 bases between them. CDR1 is SGHRS, CDR2 YFSETQ, per germline. The CDR3 consists of 17 residues. CDR3 amino acids: CASSLEFRASGANVLTF. For the CDR3, the DNA is TGCGCCAGCAGCTTGGAGTTCCGGGCCTCTGGGGCCAACGTCCTGACTTTC.

This chain joins TRBV28 and TRBJ1-5; TRBD1 agrees at 8 bases. In germline, CDR1 is MDHEN, CDR2 SYDVKM. The CDR3 spans 17 residues. Trimming cost V 5 bases and J 2 bases; bases outside gene matches: 11. CDR3 DNA sequence: TGTGCCAGCAGTCTCCCCAGGGGGCTTGGGGGCAATCAGCCCCAGCATTTT. This gives the protein CASSLPRGLGGNQPQHF.

This chain uses TRBV15 with TRBJ2-1; D might be TRBD1 (6 bases). The CDR3 spans 13 residues. Germline V gene lookup returns CDR1 LNHNV and CDR2 YYDKDF (reference sequence). Trimming left V 5 bases short and J 9 bases short, with 14 bases between. CDR3 coding DNA: TGTGCCACCAGCCCACAGGGAATGGGTGAGCAGTTCTTC. Translation: CATSPQGMGEQFF.

V gene TRBV6-1 combines with J gene TRBJ1-5, with 9 nucleotides matching TRBD1. The CDR3 is 21 amino acids. CDR1 is MNHNS and CDR2 is SASEGT in the germline V gene. The V segment lost 6 bases and the J segment 0 bases; nucleotides outside the gene matches: 21. In DNA, the CDR3 is TGTGCCAGCAGGGAAACGGAAAAACAGGGGGCCCTCGTTTATAGCAATCAGCCCCAGCATTTT. It encodes CASRETEKQGALVYSNQPQHF.

The rearrangement joins TRBV6-5 to TRBJ2-5; 13 bases line up with TRBD2. The J call may be incorrect, as the DNA end agrees better with TRBJ2-7. The V gene's germline CDR1 is MNHEY and CDR2 SVGAGI. The CDR3 has 16 amino acids. CDR3 loop: CASSWGLAGTEREQYF. The CDR3 coding sequence is TGTGCCAGCAGCTGGGGACTAGCGGGAACGGAGCGCGAGCAGTACTTC.

This clonotype was detected a few times. This chain connects TRBV11-3 to TRBJ2-3, with 9 bases lining up with TRBD1. Germline trimming cut 8 bases from V and 0 bases from J; bases unmatched to any gene: 9. The germline CDR1 and CDR2 sequences are SGHNT and YENEEA. The CDR3 extends over 16 amino acids. The CDR3: CASSRNRGLSTDTQYF. DNA for the CDR3: TGTGCCAGCTCGAGGAACAGGGGGCTGAGCACAGATACGCAGTATTTT.

The chain combines TRBV6-6 with TRBJ2-1, with 8 bases lining up with TRBD2. The trim removed 6 bases at V and 2 bases at J, leaving 9 bases unmatched. CDR3 length: 16 amino acids. CDR1 and CDR2 (germline): MNHNY, SVGAGI (reference sequence). The CDR3 spells CASSRRAGEAYNEQFF. Written as DNA, the CDR3 is TGTGCCAGCAGCCGCAGAGCGGGAGAGGCCTACAATGAGCAGTTCTTC.

This rearrangement joins TRBV7-6 to TRBJ2-1, with 7 bases fitting TRBD1. CDR1 and CDR2 (germline): SGHVS, FNYEAQ. The V and J ends lost 8 bases and 9 bases, in that order; junction bases with no gene match: 7. This CDR3 region has 12 residues. CDR3 residues: CASSAGGFEQFF. The CDR3 DNA follows: TGTGCCAGCTCGGCAGGGGGATTTGAGCAGTTCTTC.

This clonotype was detected once. The chain combines TRBV20-1 with TRBJ2-1; D ambiguous. The tail of the sequence fits TRBJ2-7 better, so the J call may be wrong. Germline CDR1 is DFQATT and CDR2 is SNEGSKA (reference sequence). The CDR3 runs 13 residues. The CDR3 loop is CSASGSPYNEQYF. The CDR3 region has the DNA TGCAGTGCTAGTGGCAGCCCCTACAATGAGCAGTACTTC.

Points on this clonotype: Being one base from a much bigger clone, this may be a read error. V gene TRBV12-3 or TRBV12-4 combines with J gene TRBJ2-3, with D hard to call. This CDR3 spans 11 amino acids. The CDR3 loop reads CASRLQDMQYF. In DNA, the CDR3 is TGTGCCAGCAGACTTCAAGATATGCAGTATTTT.

This chain uses TRBV4-1 with TRBJ2-7; unclear D gene. This CDR3 contains 12 residues. Between the trimmed V and J ends, which lost 2 bases and 7 bases, there was a span of 9 bases. Germline CDR1 and CDR2: MGHRA and YSYEKL. CDR3 DNA: TGCGCCAGCAGCCAAATGCTCAATGAGCAGTACTTC. Translation gives CASSQMLNEQYF.

CDR3 region: CASSELAGGPSTDTQYF. As DNA, the CDR3 is TGTGCCAGCAGTGAACTAGCGGGGGGGCCGAGCACAGATACGCAGTATTTT. V usage is TRBV6-1 and J usage is TRBJ2-3, with 12 bases aligning to TRBD2. The CDR3 runs to 17 residues. Trimming took 2 bases from V and 0 from J; bases not matched to a gene: 3. Per the germline V gene, CDR1 is MNHNS and CDR2 is SASEGT.

The table lists this clonotype with a few counts. The chain combines TRBV4-2 with TRBJ2-7; a weak D match, TRBD2 (6 bases). V lost 4 bases and J lost 3, with 16 bases in between. The CDR3 runs to 15 residues. From germline, CDR1 is LGHNA and CDR2 YNFKEQ. In DNA, the CDR3 is TGTGCCAGCAGCCTCCGGGGACTTCCGAGCTACGAGCAGTACTTC. As protein: CASSLRGLPSYEQYF.

This chain connects TRBV10-2 to TRBJ1-1; D possibly corresponds to TRBD1 (6 bases). The V gene lost 2 bases and the J gene lost 4 bases, with 17 bases spanning the gap. Germline V gene sequence: CDR1 WSHSY, CDR2 SAAADI. The CDR3 is 16 residues long. The CDR3 sequence: CASSEIGGARGTEAFF. The CDR3 coding sequence is TGCGCCAGCAGTGAGATAGGGGGGGCGCGGGGCACTGAAGCTTTCTTT.